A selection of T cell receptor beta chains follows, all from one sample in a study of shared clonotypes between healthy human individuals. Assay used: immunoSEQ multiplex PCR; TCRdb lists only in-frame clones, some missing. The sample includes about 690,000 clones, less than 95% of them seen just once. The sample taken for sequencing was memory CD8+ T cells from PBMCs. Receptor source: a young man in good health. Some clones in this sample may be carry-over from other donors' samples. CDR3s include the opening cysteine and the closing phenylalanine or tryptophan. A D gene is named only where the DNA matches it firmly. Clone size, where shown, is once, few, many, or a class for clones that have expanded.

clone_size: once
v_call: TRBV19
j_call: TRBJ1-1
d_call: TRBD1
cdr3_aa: CATLYRGVWTEAFF
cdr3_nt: TGTGCCACCCTATACAGGGGGGTTTGGACTGAAGCTTTCTTT

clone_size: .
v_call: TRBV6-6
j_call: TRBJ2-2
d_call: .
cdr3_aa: CASSYLRAGSTGELFF
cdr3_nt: TGTGCCAGCAGTTACTTGAGGGCAGGGTCCACCGGGGAGCTGTTTTTT

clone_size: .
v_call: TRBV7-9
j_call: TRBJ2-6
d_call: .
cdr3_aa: CASSLVGGRIGGANVLTF
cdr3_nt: TGTGCCAGCAGCTTAGTGGGTGGGAGGATAGGTGGGGCCAACGTCCTGACTTTC

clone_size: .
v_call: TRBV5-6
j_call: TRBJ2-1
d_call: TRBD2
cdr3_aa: CASRLKREGPYNEQFF
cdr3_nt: TGTGCCAGCAGATTGAAAAGGGAGGGACCCTACAATGAGCAGTTCTTC

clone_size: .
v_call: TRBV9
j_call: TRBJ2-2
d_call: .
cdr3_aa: CASSVSHGTGELFF
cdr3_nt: TGTGCCAGCAGCGTAAGTCATGGCACCGGGGAGCTGTTTTTT

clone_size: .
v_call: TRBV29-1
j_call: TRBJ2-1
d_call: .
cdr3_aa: CSLLFDFNEQFF
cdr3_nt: TGCAGCTTGCTATTTGATTTCAATGAGCAGTTCTTC

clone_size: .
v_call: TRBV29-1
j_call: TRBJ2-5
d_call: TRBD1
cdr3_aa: CSVTGGIWETQYF
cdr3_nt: TGCAGCGTTACAGGGGGTATATGGGAGACCCAGTACTTC

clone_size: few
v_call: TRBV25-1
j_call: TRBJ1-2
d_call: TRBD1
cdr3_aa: CASSEEQGAYGYTF
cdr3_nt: TGTGCCAGCAGTGAGGAACAGGGGGCATATGGCTACACCTTC

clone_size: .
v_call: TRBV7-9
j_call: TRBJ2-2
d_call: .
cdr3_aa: CASRYLDGDKTNTGELFF
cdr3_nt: TGTGCCAGCAGATACCTCGACGGGGACAAAACGAACACCGGGGAGCTGTTTTTT

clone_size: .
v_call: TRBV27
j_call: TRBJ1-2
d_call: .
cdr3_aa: CASSSRGDPGGYTF
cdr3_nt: TGTGCCAGCAGCTCTCGGGGGGATCCGGGTGGCTACACCTTC

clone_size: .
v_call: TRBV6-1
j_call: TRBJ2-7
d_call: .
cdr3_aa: CATWGPSRDSYEQYF
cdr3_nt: TGTGCCACCTGGGGCCCAAGTCGCGACTCCTACGAGCAGTACTTC

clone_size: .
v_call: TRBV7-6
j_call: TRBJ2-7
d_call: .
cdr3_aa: CASSSGTLSSYEQYF
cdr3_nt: TGTGCCAGCAGCTCCGGGACTCTCAGCTCCTACGAGCAGTACTTC

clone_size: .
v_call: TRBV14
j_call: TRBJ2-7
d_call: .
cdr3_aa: CASSQDQSGQGGLGEQYF
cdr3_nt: TGTGCCAGCAGCCAAGATCAAAGCGGACAGGGAGGGCTTGGCGAGCAGTACTTC

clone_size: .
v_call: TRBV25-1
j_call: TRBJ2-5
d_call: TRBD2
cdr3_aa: CASSGRLAGGPETQYF
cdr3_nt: TGTGCCAGCAGTGGCCGACTAGCGGGAGGGCCGGAGACCCAGTACTTC

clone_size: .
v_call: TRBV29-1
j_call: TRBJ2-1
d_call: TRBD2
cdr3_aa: CSATAGAGGPNEQFF
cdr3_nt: TGCAGCGCCACGGCTGGCGCGGGAGGGCCCAATGAGCAGTTCTTC

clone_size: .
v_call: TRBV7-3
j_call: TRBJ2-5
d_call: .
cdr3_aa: CASPPGEETQYF
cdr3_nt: TGTGCCAGCCCGCCTGGGGAAGAGACCCAGTACTTC

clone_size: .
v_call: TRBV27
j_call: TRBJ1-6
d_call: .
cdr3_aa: CASTLLGNSPLHF
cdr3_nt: TGTGCCAGCACCCTTTTGGGGAATTCACCCCTCCACTTT

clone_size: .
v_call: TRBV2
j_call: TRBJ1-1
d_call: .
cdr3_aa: CASSTGGIYTEAFF
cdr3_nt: TGTGCCAGCTCCACAGGAGGGATCTACACTGAAGCTTTCTTT

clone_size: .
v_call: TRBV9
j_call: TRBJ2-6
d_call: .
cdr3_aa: CASSIHSASGANVLTF
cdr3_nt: TGTGCCAGCAGCATACACAGCGCCTCTGGGGCCAACGTCCTGACTTTC

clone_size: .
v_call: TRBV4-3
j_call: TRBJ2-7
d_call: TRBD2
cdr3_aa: CASSQQREASYEQYF
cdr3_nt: TGCGCCAGCAGCCAACAGCGGGAGGCGTCCTACGAGCAGTACTTC

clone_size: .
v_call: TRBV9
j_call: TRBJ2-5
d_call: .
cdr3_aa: CASSVADNQETQYF
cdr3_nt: TGTGCCAGCAGCGTAGCTGACAACCAAGAGACCCAGTACTTC

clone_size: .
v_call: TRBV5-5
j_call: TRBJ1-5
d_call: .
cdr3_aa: CASSLFPVNQPQHF
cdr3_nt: TGTGCCAGCAGCTTGTTTCCGGTAAATCAGCCCCAGCATTTT

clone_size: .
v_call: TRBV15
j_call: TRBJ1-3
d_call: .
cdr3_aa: CATREKATALTDSGNTIYF
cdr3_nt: TGTGCCACCAGGGAAAAGGCGACAGCCCTAACCGACTCTGGAAACACCATATATTTT

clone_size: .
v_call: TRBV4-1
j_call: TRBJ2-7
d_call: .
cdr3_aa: CASSQGLSDYEQYF
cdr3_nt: TGCGCCAGCAGCCAAGGGTTGTCGGACTACGAGCAGTACTTC

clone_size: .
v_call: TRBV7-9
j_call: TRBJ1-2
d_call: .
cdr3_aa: CASSLGADYGYTF
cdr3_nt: TGTGCCAGCAGCTTAGGGGCAGACTATGGCTACACCTTC

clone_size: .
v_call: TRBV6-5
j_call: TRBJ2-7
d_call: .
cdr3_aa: CASSYGLYAYEQYF
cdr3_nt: TGTGCCAGCAGTTACGGCCTTTACGCATACGAGCAGTACTTC

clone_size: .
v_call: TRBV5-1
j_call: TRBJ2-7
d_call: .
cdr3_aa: CASSLAGRAGVSYEQYF
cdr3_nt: TGCGCCAGCAGCTTGGCCGGTAGAGCAGGGGTGTCCTACGAGCAGTACTTC

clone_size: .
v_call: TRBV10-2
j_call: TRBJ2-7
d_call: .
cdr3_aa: CASSGARYEQYF
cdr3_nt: TGCGCCAGCAGTGGGGCACGCTACGAGCAGTACTTC

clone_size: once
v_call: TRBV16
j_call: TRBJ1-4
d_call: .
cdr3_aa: CASSQWSATNEKLFF
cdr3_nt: TGTGCCAGCAGCCAATGGTCTGCAACTAATGAAAAACTGTTTTTT

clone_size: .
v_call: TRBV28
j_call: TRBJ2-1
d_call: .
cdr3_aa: CASSIGFSYEQFF
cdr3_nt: TGTGCCAGCAGCATAGGGTTTAGCTATGAGCAGTTCTTC

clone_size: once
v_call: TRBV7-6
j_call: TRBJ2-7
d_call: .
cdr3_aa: CASSLSRGEQYF
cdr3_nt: TGTGCCAGCAGTTTATCGAGGGGCGAGCAGTACTTC

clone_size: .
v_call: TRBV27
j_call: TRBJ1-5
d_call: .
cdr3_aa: CASSLRQGNQPQHF
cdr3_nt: TGTGCCAGCAGTTTGAGGCAGGGGAATCAGCCCCAGCATTTT

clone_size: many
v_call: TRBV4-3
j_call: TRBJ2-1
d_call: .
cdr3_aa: CASSQDQGNSYNEQFF
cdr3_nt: TGCGCCAGCAGCCAAGATCAAGGCAACTCCTACAATGAGCAGTTCTTC

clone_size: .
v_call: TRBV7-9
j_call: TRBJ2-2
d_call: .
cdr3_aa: CASSAMSVVFGELFF
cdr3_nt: TGTGCCAGCAGCGCCATGAGTGTGGTCTTCGGGGAGCTGTTTTTT

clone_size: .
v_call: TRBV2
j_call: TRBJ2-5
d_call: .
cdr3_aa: CASMTPFQMYQETQYF
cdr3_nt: TGTGCCAGCATGACACCCTTCCAGATGTACCAAGAGACCCAGTACTTC

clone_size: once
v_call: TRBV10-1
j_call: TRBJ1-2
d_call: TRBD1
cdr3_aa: CASGGTGSYGYTF
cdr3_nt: TGCGCCAGCGGGGGGACAGGGAGCTATGGCTACACCTTC

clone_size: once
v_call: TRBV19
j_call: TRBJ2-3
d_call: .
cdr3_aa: CASSIGRPDTQYF
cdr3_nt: TGTGCCAGTAGTATCGGCAGACCAGATACGCAGTATTTT

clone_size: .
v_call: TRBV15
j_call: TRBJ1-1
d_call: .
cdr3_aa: CATSSRPQGTSTEAFF
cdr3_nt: TGTGCCACCAGCAGCAGACCTCAGGGAACGAGCACTGAAGCTTTCTTT

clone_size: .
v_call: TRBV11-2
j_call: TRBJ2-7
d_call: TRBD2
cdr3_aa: CASRWEGSYEQYF
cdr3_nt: TGTGCCAGCAGGTGGGAGGGCTCCTACGAGCAGTACTTC

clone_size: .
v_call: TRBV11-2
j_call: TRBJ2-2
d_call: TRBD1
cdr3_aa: CASSSRTTGTNTGELFF
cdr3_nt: TGTGCCAGCAGCTCGAGAACGACAGGGACGAACACCGGGGAGCTGTTTTTT

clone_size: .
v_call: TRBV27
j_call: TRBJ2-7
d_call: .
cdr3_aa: CASSPTRGGAVYEQYF
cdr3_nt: TGTGCCAGCAGTCCAACGCGGGGTGGGGCGGTTTACGAGCAGTACTTC

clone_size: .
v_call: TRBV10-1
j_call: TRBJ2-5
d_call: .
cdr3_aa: CASSEWTRGAGETQYF
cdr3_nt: TGCGCCAGCAGTGAGTGGACGAGGGGCGCGGGAGAGACCCAGTACTTC

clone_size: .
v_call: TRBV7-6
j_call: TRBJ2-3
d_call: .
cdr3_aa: CASSLDLREMVLDTQYF
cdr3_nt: TGTGCCAGCAGCTTAGACCTCAGGGAGATGGTGTTGGATACGCAGTATTTT

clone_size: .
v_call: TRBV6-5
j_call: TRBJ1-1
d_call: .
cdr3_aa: CASSYEGGQMNTEAFF
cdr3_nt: TGTGCCAGCAGTTACGAGGGAGGACAGATGAACACTGAAGCTTTCTTT

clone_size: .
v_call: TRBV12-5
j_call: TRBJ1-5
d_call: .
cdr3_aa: CASGEGNQPQHF
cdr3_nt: TGTGCTAGTGGGGAGGGCAATCAGCCCCAGCATTTT

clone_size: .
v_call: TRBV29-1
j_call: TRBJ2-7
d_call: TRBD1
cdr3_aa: CSAAGTGAPYEQYF
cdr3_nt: TGCAGCGCCGCCGGGACAGGGGCCCCCTACGAGCAGTACTTC

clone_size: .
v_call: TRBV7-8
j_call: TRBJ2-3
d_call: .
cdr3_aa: CASSPRANTQYF
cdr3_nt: TGTGCCAGCAGCCCCCGTGCCAATACGCAGTATTTT

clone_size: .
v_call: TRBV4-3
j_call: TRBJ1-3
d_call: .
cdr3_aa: CASSQDDGNSGNTIYF
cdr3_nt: TGCGCCAGCAGCCAAGACGACGGCAACTCTGGAAACACCATATATTTT

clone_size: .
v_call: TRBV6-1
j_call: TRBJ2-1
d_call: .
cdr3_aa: CASSDPPEGAYNEQFF
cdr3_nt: TGTGCCAGCAGTGATCCCCCGGAAGGGGCCTACAATGAGCAGTTCTTC